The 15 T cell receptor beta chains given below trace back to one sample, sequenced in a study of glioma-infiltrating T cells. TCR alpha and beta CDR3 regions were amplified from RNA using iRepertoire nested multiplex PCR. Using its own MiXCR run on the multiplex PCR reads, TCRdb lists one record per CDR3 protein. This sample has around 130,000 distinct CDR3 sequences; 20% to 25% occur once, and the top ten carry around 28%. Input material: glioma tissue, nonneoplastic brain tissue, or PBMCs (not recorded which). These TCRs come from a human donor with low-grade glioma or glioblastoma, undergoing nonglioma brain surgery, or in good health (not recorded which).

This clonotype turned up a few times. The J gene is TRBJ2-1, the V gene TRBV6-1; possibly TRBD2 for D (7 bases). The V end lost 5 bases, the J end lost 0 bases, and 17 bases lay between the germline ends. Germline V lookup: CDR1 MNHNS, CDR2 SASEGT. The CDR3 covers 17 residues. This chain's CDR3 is CASSPGGGGISYNEQFF. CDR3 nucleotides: TGTGCCAGCAGTCCTGGGGGAGGGGGAATCTCCTACAATGAGCAGTTCTTC.

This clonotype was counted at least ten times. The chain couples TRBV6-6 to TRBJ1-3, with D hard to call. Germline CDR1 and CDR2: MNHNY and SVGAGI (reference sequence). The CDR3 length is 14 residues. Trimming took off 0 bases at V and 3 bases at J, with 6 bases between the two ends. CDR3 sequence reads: CASSYSRRGNTIYF. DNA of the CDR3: TGTGCCAGCAGTTACTCGAGACGTGGAAACACCATATATTTT.

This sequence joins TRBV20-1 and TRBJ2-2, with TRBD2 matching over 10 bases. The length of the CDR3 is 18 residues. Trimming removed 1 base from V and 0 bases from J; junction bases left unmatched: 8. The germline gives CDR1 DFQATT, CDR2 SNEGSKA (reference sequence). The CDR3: CSARALASGGANTGELFF. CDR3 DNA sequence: TGCAGTGCTAGAGCCCTGGCTAGCGGGGGAGCGAACACCGGGGAGCTGTTTTTT.

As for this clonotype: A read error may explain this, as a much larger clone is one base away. CDR3 region: CASSTRPNPVAFF. CDR3 nucleotides: TGTGCCAGCAGTACCCGACCCAACCCGGTAGCTTTCTTT. The genes are TRBV6-1 and TRBJ1-1; D is unclear. The CDR3 spans 13 residues. The V end lost 5 bases, the J end lost 10 bases, and 17 bases lay between the germline ends. Per germline, CDR1 MNHNS and CDR2 SASEGT.

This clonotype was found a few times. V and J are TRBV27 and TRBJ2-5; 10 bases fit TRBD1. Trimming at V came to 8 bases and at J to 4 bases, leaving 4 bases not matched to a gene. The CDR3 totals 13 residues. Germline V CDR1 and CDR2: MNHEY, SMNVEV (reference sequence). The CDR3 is CASLGQGVETQYF. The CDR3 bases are TGTGCCAGCCTTGGACAGGGGGTAGAGACCCAGTACTTC.

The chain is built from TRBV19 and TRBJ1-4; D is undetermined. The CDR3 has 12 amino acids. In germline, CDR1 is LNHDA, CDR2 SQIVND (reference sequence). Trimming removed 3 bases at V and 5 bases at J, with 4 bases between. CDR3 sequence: CASSISNEKLFF. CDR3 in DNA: TGTGCCAGTAGTATCTCAAATGAAAAACTGTTTTTT.

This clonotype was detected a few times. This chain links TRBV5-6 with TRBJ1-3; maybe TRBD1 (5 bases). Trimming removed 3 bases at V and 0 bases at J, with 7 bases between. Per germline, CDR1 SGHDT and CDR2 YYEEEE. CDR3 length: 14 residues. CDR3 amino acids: CASSSTDSGNTIYF. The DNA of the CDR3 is TGTGCCAGCAGCTCGACAGACTCTGGAAACACCATATATTTT.

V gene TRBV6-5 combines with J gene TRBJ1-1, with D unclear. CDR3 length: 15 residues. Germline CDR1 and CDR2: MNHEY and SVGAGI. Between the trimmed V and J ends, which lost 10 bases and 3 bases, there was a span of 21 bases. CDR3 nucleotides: TGTGCCAACACCCATTCCCTCCGTCCTTACACTGAAGCTTTCTTT. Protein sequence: CANTHSLRPYTEAFF.

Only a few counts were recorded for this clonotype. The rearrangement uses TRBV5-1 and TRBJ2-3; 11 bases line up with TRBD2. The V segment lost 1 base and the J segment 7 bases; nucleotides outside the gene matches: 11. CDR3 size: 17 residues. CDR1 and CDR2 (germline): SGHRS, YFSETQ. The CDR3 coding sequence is TGCGCCAGCAGCTTGTCCCTTAGCGGGGGGGCAGAGAATACGCAGTATTTT. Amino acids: CASSLSLSGGAENTQYF.

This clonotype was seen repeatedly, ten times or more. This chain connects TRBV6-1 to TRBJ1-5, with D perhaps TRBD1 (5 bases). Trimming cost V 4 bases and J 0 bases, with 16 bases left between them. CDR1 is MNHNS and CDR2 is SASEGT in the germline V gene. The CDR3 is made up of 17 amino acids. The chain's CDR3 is CASSVETAHNSNQPQHF. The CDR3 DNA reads TGTGCCAGCAGTGTGGAGACAGCCCATAATAGCAATCAGCCCCAGCATTTT.

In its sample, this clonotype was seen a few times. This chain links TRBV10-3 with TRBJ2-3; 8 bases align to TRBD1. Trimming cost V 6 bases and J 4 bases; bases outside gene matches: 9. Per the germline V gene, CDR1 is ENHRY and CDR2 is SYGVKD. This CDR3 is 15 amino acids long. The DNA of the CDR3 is TGTGCCATCAGGCCCCCCGGACAGGGATCAGATACGCAGTATTTT. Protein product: CAIRPPGQGSDTQYF.

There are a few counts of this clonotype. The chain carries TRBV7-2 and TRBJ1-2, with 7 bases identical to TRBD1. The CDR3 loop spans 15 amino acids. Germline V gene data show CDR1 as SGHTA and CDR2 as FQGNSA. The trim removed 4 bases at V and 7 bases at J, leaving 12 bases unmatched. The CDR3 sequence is CASSSLAGGIGGYTF. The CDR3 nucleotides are TGTGCCAGCAGCTCCCTGGCAGGGGGTATTGGTGGCTACACCTTC.

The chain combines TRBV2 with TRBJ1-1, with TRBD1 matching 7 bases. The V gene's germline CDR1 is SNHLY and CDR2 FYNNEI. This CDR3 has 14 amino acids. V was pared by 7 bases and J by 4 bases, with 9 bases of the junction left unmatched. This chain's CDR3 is CASISQGVSTEAFF. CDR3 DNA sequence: TGTGCCAGCATCTCCCAGGGGGTGAGCACTGAAGCTTTCTTT.

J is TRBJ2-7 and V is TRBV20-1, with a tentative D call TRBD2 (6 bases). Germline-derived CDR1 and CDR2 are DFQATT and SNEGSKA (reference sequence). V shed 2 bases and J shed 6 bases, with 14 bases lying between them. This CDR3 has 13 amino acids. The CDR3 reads CSARPPVGGEQYV. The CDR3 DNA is TGCAGTGCTAGACCTCCCGTGGGAGGCGAGCAGTACGTC.

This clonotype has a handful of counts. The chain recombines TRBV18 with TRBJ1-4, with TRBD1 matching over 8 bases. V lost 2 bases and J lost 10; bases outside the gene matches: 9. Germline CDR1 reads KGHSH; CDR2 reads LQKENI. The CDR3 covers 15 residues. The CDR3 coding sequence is TGTGCCAGCTCACCAGCCGGGACAGGAAACGTAAAACTGTTTTTT. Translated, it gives CASSPAGTGNVKLFF.